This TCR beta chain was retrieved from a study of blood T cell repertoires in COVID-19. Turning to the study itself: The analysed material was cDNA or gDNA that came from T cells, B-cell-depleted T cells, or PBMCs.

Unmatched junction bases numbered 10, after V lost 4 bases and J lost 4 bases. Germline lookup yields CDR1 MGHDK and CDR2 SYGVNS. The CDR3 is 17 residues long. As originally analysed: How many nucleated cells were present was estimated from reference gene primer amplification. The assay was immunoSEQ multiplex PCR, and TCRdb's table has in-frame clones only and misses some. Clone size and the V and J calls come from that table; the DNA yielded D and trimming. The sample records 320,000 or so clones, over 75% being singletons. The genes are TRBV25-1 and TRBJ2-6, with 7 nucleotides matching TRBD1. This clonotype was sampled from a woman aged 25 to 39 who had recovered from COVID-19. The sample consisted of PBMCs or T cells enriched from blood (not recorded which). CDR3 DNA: TGTGCCAGCAGTGGAGTGACAGGGTCCGTGGGGGCCAACGTCCTGACTTTC. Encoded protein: CASSGVTGSVGANVLTF. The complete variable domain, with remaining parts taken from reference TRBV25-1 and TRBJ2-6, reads EADIYQTPRYLVIGTGKKITLECSQTMGHDKMYWYQQDPGMELHLIHYSYGVNSTEKGDLSSESTVSRIRTEHFPLTLESARPSHTSQYLCASSGVTGSVGANVLTFGAGSRLTVL.